This T cell receptor (beta chain) emerged from a study of PD-1 blockade in classical Hodgkin lymphoma. The patients all showed relapse after autologous stem cell transplantation, while their brentuximab vedotin exposure varied. Trimming removed 6 bases at V and 3 bases at J, with 12 bases between. CDR3 length equals 12 residues. Germline assignment: CDR1 SQVTM and CDR2 ANQGSEA. Assay used: immunoSEQ multiplex PCR; TCRdb lists only in-frame clones, some missing. The sample lists about 150,000 clones, about four fifths occurring once. The chain couples TRBV29-1 to TRBJ2-7; possibly TRBD1 for D (6 bases). The source is a human donor with classical Hodgkin lymphoma. The sequencing used peripheral blood mononuclear cells (PBMCs), collected before the second cycle of nivolumab. This CDR3 reads CSVATGSYEQYF. DNA for the CDR3: TGCAGCGTCGCTACAGGGAGCTACGAGCAGTACTTC.